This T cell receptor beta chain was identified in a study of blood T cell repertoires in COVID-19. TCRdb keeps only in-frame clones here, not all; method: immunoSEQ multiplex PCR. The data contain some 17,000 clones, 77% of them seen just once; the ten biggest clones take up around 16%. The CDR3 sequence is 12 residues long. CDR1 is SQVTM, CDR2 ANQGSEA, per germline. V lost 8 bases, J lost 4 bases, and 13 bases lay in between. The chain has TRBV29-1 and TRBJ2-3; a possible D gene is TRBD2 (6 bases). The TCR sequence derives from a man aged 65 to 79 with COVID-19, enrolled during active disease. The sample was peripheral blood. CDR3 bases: TGCAGCCCGAGGGAGGTCGCAGATACGCAGTATTTT. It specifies CSPREVADTQYF.